These 20 T cell receptor beta chains were all obtained from the same sample, sequenced in a study of blood T cells in healthy people across ages. A sample-barcoded 5' primer and a J-beta primer mix were used in a second PCR of roughly 7 to 11 cycles. TCRdb re-analysed the 5' RACE reads in MiXCR, keeping a single row per CDR3 protein. The table records about 1,400,000 distinct CDR3 sequences, about 40% of them present only once. Input material: blood. These receptors were obtained from a woman aged 18-30 years in good health.

This clonotype was detected a few times. The CDR3 loop reads CASSQDGYSPLHF. DNA for the CDR3: TGTGCCAGCAGCCAAGATGGGTACTCACCCCTCCACTTT. This chain uses TRBV3-1 with TRBJ1-6; D is uncertain. This CDR3 has 13 residues. Germline values: CDR1 LGHDT, CDR2 YNNKEL (reference sequence). V was trimmed by 0 bases and J by 10 bases, leaving 7 bases between them.

This clonotype was seen a handful of times. The rearrangement uses TRBV7-2 and TRBJ2-3; 8 nucleotides match TRBD1. There are 18 residues in the CDR3. Germline V gene lookup returns CDR1 SGHTA and CDR2 FQGNSA. V was pared by 1 base and J by 2 bases, with 11 bases of the junction left unmatched. This CDR3 reads CASSLGPPGTGNTDTQYF. The CDR3 coding sequence is TGTGCCAGCAGCTTAGGGCCCCCCGGGACAGGAAACACAGATACGCAGTATTTT. Looking up the rest from reference TRBV7-2 and TRBJ2-3 gives the full variable domain: GAGVSQSPSNKVTEKGKDVELRCDPISGHTALYWYRQSLGQGLEFLIYFQGNSAPDKSGLPSDRFSAERTGGSVSTLTIQRTQQEDSAVYLCASSLGPPGTGNTDTQYFGPGTRLTVL.

The gene calls are TRBV5-8 and TRBJ2-3; D is possibly TRBD2 (6 bases). The germline V gene encodes CDR1 SGHTS and CDR2 YDEGEE. V was shortened by 1 base and J by 3 bases, with 15 bases between the two germline ends. The CDR3 sequence is 16 residues long. CDR3 DNA sequence: TGTGCCAGCAGCTTGAGGAGGGAAAAAGTAACAGATACGCAGTATTTT. Its translation is CASSLRREKVTDTQYF.

The table lists this clonotype with a count of one. V usage is TRBV18 and J usage is TRBJ1-6; D is possibly TRBD1 (5 bases). Trimming stripped 0 bases from V and 7 bases from J, with 13 bases between. The germline V gene encodes CDR1 KGHSH and CDR2 LQKENI. This CDR3 has 16 amino acids. In DNA form, the CDR3 reads TGTGCCAGCTCACCACCGATTGGGACTGGCAATTCACCCCTCCACTTT. Translating gives CASSPPIGTGNSPLHF.

The chain is built from TRBV10-1 and TRBJ2-7; 7 bases align to TRBD1. V shed 0 bases, J shed 2 bases, and the junction held 7 bases outside the gene matches. From germline, CDR1 is WNHNN and CDR2 SYGVQD (reference sequence). This CDR3 comprises 16 residues. Here the CDR3 DNA reads TGCGCCAGCAGTGAGTCGAGGGACAGACGAACCTACGAGCAGTACTTC. Protein sequence: CASSESRDRRTYEQYF.

This chain links TRBV5-1 with TRBJ2-1; 10 positions agree with TRBD2. This CDR3 comprises 16 residues. Germline loops: CDR1 SGHRS, CDR2 YFSETQ. With V trimmed by 2 bases and J by 4 bases, 6 bases remained unmatched. CDR3 sequence reads: CASSFIAGGYYNEQFF. The CDR3 bases are TGCGCCAGCAGCTTTATAGCGGGAGGTTATTACAATGAGCAGTTCTTC.

Notes on this clonotype: A read error may account for a junction end that differs from germline. Written as DNA, the CDR3 is TGTACCAGCAGCCGTGTGGGGGCATCTCCTCACGAGCAGTACTTC. Its translation: CTSSRVGASPHEQYF. The rearrangement uses TRBV3-1 and TRBJ2-5; TRBD1 might be the D (6 bases). The J call may be wrong; the DNA end is better matched by TRBJ2-7. The CDR3 has 15 residues. Germline V gene data show CDR1 as LGHDT and CDR2 as YNNKEL (reference sequence).

This clonotype was observed a few times. The chain carries TRBV20-1 and TRBJ2-5; 9 bases agree with TRBD2. The germline gives CDR1 DFQATT, CDR2 SNEGSKA (reference sequence). V dropped 6 bases and J dropped 2; count of bases not matched to a gene: 13. The CDR3 spans 16 residues. CDR3 amino acids: CSAIPVSGGHQETQYF. The CDR3 DNA follows: TGCAGTGCAATCCCGGTTAGCGGGGGCCATCAAGAGACCCAGTACTTC.

The rearrangement links TRBV29-1 to TRBJ1-1; D remains ambiguous. This CDR3 has 11 residues. Germline V gives CDR1 SQVTM, CDR2 ANQGSEA. V lost 8 bases and J lost 1, with 8 bases in between. The CDR3 loop reads CSNGSNTEAFF. CDR3 DNA sequence: TGCAGCAATGGTTCGAACACTGAAGCTTTCTTT.

This chain connects TRBV5-1 to TRBJ1-1; no reliable D call. This CDR3 is built from 14 residues. V lost 2 bases and J 4 bases, leaving 12 bases between the germline ends. Germline CDR1 and CDR2: SGHRS and YFSETQ. The CDR3 spells CASSFTLRATEAFF. The CDR3, as DNA: TGCGCCAGCAGCTTCACACTTCGGGCCACTGAAGCTTTCTTT.

This chain joins TRBV20-1 and TRBJ2-3; possibly TRBD2 for D (7 bases). Germline CDR1 and CDR2: DFQATT and SNEGSKA (reference sequence). V lost 5 bases and J 0 bases, leaving 15 bases between the germline ends. The CDR3 totals 15 residues. The CDR3 sequence is CSASLRGQSTDTQYF. The DNA of the CDR3 is TGCAGTGCTTCTTTGCGGGGGCAGAGCACAGATACGCAGTATTTT.

This clonotype was picked up a small number of times. V gene TRBV13 combines with J gene TRBJ2-7; 7 positions agree with TRBD1. The CDR3 has 15 residues. The germline CDR1 and CDR2 sequences are PRHDT and FYEKMQ (reference sequence). V gave up 3 bases and J gave up 2 bases; unmatched junction bases: 7. Written as DNA, the CDR3 is TGTGCCAGCAGCTTTGTTCGGGACAGTCCCTACGAGCAGTACTTC. It yields the protein CASSFVRDSPYEQYF. The full variable domain, its missing parts supplied by reference TRBV13 and TRBJ2-7, is AAGVIQSPRHLIKEKRETATLKCYPIPRHDTVYWYQQGPGQDPQFLISFYEKMQSDKGSIPDRFSAQQFSDYHSELNMSSLELGDSALYFCASSFVRDSPYEQYFGPGTRLTVT.

This clonotype was detected a few times. The genes are TRBV2 and TRBJ1-5; D gene unclear. The CDR3 sequence is 14 residues long. Looked up from germline, CDR1 is SNHLY and CDR2 is FYNNEI. The ends were cut back, 3 bases at V and 9 bases at J, with 15 bases in the middle. The CDR3 loop reads CASSEREGTRPQHF. In DNA, the CDR3 is TGTGCCAGCAGTGAGAGGGAAGGAACCCGGCCCCAGCATTTT.

There are a few counts of this clonotype. The V and J genes are TRBV20-1 and TRBJ2-1; D may be TRBD2 (5 bases). The CDR3 extends over 12 amino acids. V lost 3 bases to trimming and J lost 7 bases, with 10 bases between them. Germline CDR1 is DFQATT and CDR2 is SNEGSKA (reference sequence). The CDR3 DNA reads TGCAGTGCTAGCATGGGGAGAAATGAGCAGTTCTTC. Its translation: CSASMGRNEQFF.

The V call is TRBV5-6, the J call TRBJ2-3, with 9 bases identical to TRBD1. CDR1 is SGHDT and CDR2 is YYEEEE in the germline V gene. There are 18 residues in the CDR3. V was clipped by 3 bases and J by 2 bases; unmatched bases: 13. CDR3 in DNA: TGTGCCAGCAGCTCCCCGGTGACAGGGGGTTCCTACACAGATACGCAGTATTTT. Its translation: CASSSPVTGGSYTDTQYF.

The chain couples TRBV29-1 to TRBJ1-2; D possibly corresponds to TRBD1 (5 bases). The length of the CDR3 is 12 residues. V was clipped by 0 bases and J by 5 bases, with 7 bases between them. Germline CDR1 SQVTM, CDR2 ANQGSEA. Written as DNA, the CDR3 is TGCAGCGTTGAAGACAGGGAGTATGGCTACACCTTC. Its translation: CSVEDREYGYTF.

By proportion, this clonotype is medium-sized. V is TRBV5-1 and J is TRBJ2-5; D unresolved. Trimming removed 6 bases from V and 0 bases from J, with 9 bases in between. Germline values: CDR1 SGHRS, CDR2 YFSETQ. The CDR3 is 13 amino acids. The CDR3 nucleotides read TGCGCCAGCAAGGACCCCCACCAAGAGACCCAGTACTTC. It translates to CASKDPHQETQYF.

The rearrangement joins TRBV6-6 to TRBJ1-2; tentatively, D is TRBD1 (6 bases). Trimming shortened V by 7 bases and J by 7 bases, and 25 bases separated the two germline ends. The CDR3 consists of 16 residues. From germline, CDR1 is MNHNY and CDR2 SVGAGI (reference sequence). The DNA for the CDR3 is TGTGCCAGCACTCAATCCGGGGGCAGCGACTCAAGTGGCTACACCTTC. Translated: CASTQSGGSDSSGYTF.

This clonotype came up many times. One end of the junction varies from germline; a read error may be responsible. This rearrangement joins TRBV7-9 to TRBJ2-7; tentatively, D is TRBD2 (6 bases). CDR3 length: 12 residues. Germline CDR1 SEHNR, CDR2 FQNEAQ (reference sequence). The chain's CDR3 is CASSLGGDEQYF. CDR3 nucleotide sequence: TGTGCCAGCAGTTTAGGCGGGGACGAGCAGTACTTC.

V and J are TRBV21-1 and TRBJ1-2; the D segment call TRBD1 is taken from the table without a DNA check. TRBV21-1 is deemed a pseudogene. The CDR3 extends over 18 amino acids. CDR3 in amino acids: CASSSDTGTGLWSYGYTF. The CDR3 DNA reads as TGTGCCAGCAGTTCCGACACCGGGACAGGGTTATGGAGCTATGGCTACACCTTC.